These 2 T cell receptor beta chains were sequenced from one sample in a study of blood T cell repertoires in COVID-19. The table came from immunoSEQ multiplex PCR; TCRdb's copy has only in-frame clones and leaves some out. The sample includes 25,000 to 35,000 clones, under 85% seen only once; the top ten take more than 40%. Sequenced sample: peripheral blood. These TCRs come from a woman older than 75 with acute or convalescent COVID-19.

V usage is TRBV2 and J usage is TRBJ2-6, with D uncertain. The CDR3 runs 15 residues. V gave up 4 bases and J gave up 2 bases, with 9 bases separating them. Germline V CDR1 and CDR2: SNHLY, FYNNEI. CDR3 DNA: TGTGCCAGCAGTGTCGAGGTTCCTGGGGCCAACGTCCTGACTTTC. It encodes CASSVEVPGANVLTF. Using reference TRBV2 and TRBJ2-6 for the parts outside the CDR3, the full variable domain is EPEVTQTPSHQVTQMGQEVILRCVPISNHLYFYWYRQILGQKVEFLVSFYNNEISEKSEIFDDQFSVERPDGSNFTLKIRSTKLEDSAMYFCASSVEVPGANVLTFGAGSRLTVL.

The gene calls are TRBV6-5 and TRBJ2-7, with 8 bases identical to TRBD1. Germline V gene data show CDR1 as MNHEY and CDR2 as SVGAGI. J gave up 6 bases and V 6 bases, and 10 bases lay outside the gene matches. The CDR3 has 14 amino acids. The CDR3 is CASRTGQVTGEQYF. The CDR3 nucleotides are TGTGCCAGCAGAACGGGACAGGTGACTGGCGAGCAGTACTTC.